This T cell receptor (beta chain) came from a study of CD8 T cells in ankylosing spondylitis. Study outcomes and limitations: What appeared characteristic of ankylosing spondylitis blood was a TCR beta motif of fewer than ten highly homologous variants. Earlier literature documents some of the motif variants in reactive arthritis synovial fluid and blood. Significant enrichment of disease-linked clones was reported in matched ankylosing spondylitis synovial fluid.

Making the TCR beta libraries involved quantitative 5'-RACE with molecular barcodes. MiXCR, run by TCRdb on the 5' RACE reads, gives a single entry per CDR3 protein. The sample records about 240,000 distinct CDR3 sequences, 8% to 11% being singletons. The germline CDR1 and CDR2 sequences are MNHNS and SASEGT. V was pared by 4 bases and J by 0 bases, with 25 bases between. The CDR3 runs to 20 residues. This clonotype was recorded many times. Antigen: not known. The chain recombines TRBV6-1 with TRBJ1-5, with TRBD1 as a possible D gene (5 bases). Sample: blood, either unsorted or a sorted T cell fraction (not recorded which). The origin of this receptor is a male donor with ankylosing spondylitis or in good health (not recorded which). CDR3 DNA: TGTGCCAGCAGTGCCCGATATCTTGAAGGGGAACCCTATAGCAATCAGCCCCAGCATTTT. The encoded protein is CASSARYLEGEPYSNQPQHF.